A selection of T cell receptor beta chains follows, all from one sample in a study of shared clonotypes between healthy human individuals. The assay was immunoSEQ multiplex PCR, and TCRdb's table has in-frame clones only and misses some. Among just over 2,000,000 clones, about 94% were seen once, and the ten largest hold about 1.1%. The specimen was naive CD8+ T cells sorted from blood. All receptors come from a man younger than 35 in good health. The CDR3 runs from the conserved cysteine through the conserved F or W. D genes are given only for firm matches. For some rows the clone size is stated as once, few or many, or as a class when expanded; others skip it.

d_gene	v_gene	abundance	j_gene	CDR3nt	CDR3aa
TRBD2	TRBV6-1	once	TRBJ2-7	TGTGCCAGCAGTGAAGAGATAGCGGGGGGAAACTACGAGCAGTACTTC	CASSEEIAGGNYEQYF
.	TRBV28	.	TRBJ1-4	TGTGCCAGCACCCCCCCAAGGGCTAATGAAAAACTGTTTTTT	CASTPPRANEKLFF
.	TRBV27	.	TRBJ2-3	TGTGTTTCGGGGGCGGGCCCCCCAGATACGCAGTATTTT	CVSGAGPPDTQYF
.	TRBV5-6	.	TRBJ2-1	TGTGCCAGCATCCCCACGTGGCAGGGAGACAATGAGCAGTTCTTC	CASIPTWQGDNEQFF
.	TRBV2	.	TRBJ2-6	TGTGCCAGCAGTTCGTTACAGGCTGGGGCCAACGTCCTGACTTTC	CASSSLQAGANVLTF
.	TRBV27	.	TRBJ2-7	TGTGCCAGCAGTTTCGAACAGGGCTACGAGCAGTACTTC	CASSFEQGYEQYF
TRBD1	TRBV29-1	once	TRBJ2-7	TGCAGCGTCCGAGGGGGCGACTCCTACGAGCAGTACTTC	CSVRGGDSYEQYF
TRBD1	TRBV5-8	.	TRBJ2-7	TGTGCCAGCAGCTTGGTAACAGGGGGTAGGTACGAGCAGTACTTC	CASSLVTGGRYEQYF
.	TRBV27	.	TRBJ2-2	TGTGCCAGCAGGAAGGTCGAGGACACCGGGGAGCTGTTTTTT	CASRKVEDTGELFF
.	TRBV27	few	TRBJ1-5	TGTGCCAGCAGTTTGGCGGGTGGGCAGCCCCAGCATTTT	CASSLAGGQPQHF
.	TRBV5-1	once	TRBJ2-5	TGCGCCAGCCGGACAGCTATACCTCAAGAGACCCAGTACTTC	CASRTAIPQETQYF
.	TRBV2	.	TRBJ2-3	TGTGCCAGCAGTGAGGAAGGTATGCACAGATGTACGCAGTATTTT	CASSEEGMHRCTQYF
.	TRBV2	.	TRBJ1-4	TGTGCCAGCACGAGGACCGACCCTAGGGGTAATGAAAAACTGTTTTTT	CASTRTDPRGNEKLFF
.	TRBV10-3	.	TRBJ1-1	TGTGCCATCAGTGAGTCGGTGGGGGCGGGTGAAGCTTTCTTT	CAISESVGAGEAFF
TRBD1	TRBV4-3	.	TRBJ2-1	TGCGCCAGCAGCCCCGGGACAGTCTACAATGAGCAGTTCTTC	CASSPGTVYNEQFF
.	TRBV4-1	.	TRBJ2-5	TGCGCCAGCAGCCAAGATCCGGCTGTACAAGAGACCCAGTACTTC	CASSQDPAVQETQYF
.	TRBV2	few	TRBJ2-5	TGTGCCAGCAGTGACAGGGAAGAGACCCAGTACTTC	CASSDREETQYF
.	TRBV29-1	.	TRBJ2-5	TGCAGCGTTGACGGTTCAGGGTATGAGACCCAGTACTTC	CSVDGSGYETQYF
.	TRBV5-4	.	TRBJ1-1	TGTGCCAGCAGCTTTCGGCTGAACACTGAAGCTTTCTTT	CASSFRLNTEAFF
TRBD2	TRBV13	once	TRBJ2-3	TGTGCCAGCAGCCAGCTAGCGGGGGCACAGGGACTTCTCTTCTTT	CASSQLAGAQGLLFF
.	TRBV2	.	TRBJ2-7	TGTGCCAGCAGTCAGGGCCCGGGCAGCTCCTACGAGCAGTACTTC	CASSQGPGSSYEQYF
.	TRBV4-1	.	TRBJ2-5	TGCGCCAGCAGCCAAGAATCTGGGGGAGGAGAGACCCAGTACTTC	CASSQESGGGETQYF
.	TRBV7-8	.	TRBJ2-5	TGTGCCAGCAGCCCAGACCTTCAAGAGACCCAGTACTTC	CASSPDLQETQYF
TRBD1	TRBV6-6	.	TRBJ1-1	TGTGCCAGCACTGAGACAGGGATGACTGAAGCTTTCTTT	CASTETGMTEAFF
TRBD1	TRBV11-2	once	TRBJ1-2	TGTGCCAGCAGCTTAGTGGCTGGGACAGGCTTCTATGGCTACACCTTC	CASSLVAGTGFYGYTF
.	TRBV27	once	TRBJ2-3	TGTGCCAGCAGTTTAAGAGGGGTGGCAGATACGCAGTATTTT	CASSLRGVADTQYF
.	TRBV5-4	.	TRBJ1-1	TGTGCCAGCAGCTTTACCCAGAGTACTGAAGCTTTCTTT	CASSFTQSTEAFF
TRBD1	TRBV4-1	few	TRBJ2-1	TGCGCCAGCAGCCAAGAACCGACAGGGAGCTCCTACAATGAGCAGTTCTTC	CASSQEPTGSSYNEQFF
.	TRBV9	.	TRBJ2-1	TGTGCCAGCAGCGTCTCCCGGGACGATTACAATGAGCAGTTCTTC	CASSVSRDDYNEQFF
.	TRBV29-1	once	TRBJ2-3	TGCAGCGTTGAGGGGGGGCAGTTGACAGATACGCAGTATTTT	CSVEGGQLTDTQYF
TRBD2	TRBV25-1	.	TRBJ2-3	TGTGCCAGCATTGACACTAGCGGGGGGGCTACAGATACGCAGTATTTT	CASIDTSGGATDTQYF
TRBD2	TRBV14	once	TRBJ2-7	TGTGCCAGCAGCCCGCGGGACTACCTTTACGAGCAGTACTTC	CASSPRDYLYEQYF
TRBD1	TRBV27	.	TRBJ2-7	TGTGCCAGCAGTTTAGGACAGGGGGGGGTGAGGGAGCAGTACTTC	CASSLGQGGVREQYF
TRBD2	TRBV27	.	TRBJ2-5	TGTGCCAGCAGCTTAACTAGCGGGGGTTTGGAGACCCAGTACTTC	CASSLTSGGLETQYF
.	TRBV4-1	.	TRBJ2-5	TGCGCCAGCAGGATGGGGGAAGAGACCCAGTACTTC	CASRMGEETQYF
TRBD1	TRBV29-1	.	TRBJ1-1	TGCAGCACAACCGCTGGGACAGTACACACTGAAGCTTTCTTT	CSTTAGTVHTEAFF
.	TRBV2	few	TRBJ1-6	TGTGCCAGCTTCCCGTCGGTGTCGAATTCACCCCTCCACTTT	CASFPSVSNSPLHF
.	TRBV27	.	TRBJ1-5	TGTGCCAGCGGGGGCAATCAGCCCCAGCATTTT	CASGGNQPQHF
.	TRBV11-2	.	TRBJ2-7	TGTGCCAGCAGCATCGACAGGTTTGCCTACGAGCAGTACTTC	CASSIDRFAYEQYF
.	TRBV2	.	TRBJ2-2	TGTGCCAGCACCCATTGGGGGAGCCCCGATACCGGGGAGCTGTTTTTT	CASTHWGSPDTGELFF
.	TRBV15	.	TRBJ1-4	TGTGCCACCAGCAGTACTACAGGGATATATGAAAAACTGTTTTTT	CATSSTTGIYEKLFF
.	TRBV15	.	TRBJ2-1	TGTGCCACCAGCAGAGATGTATCGGGTAATGAGCAGTTCTTC	CATSRDVSGNEQFF
.	TRBV19	.	TRBJ2-7	TGTGCCAGTAGAGGACTGGGGACCTACGAGCAGTACTTC	CASRGLGTYEQYF
TRBD1	TRBV30	.	TRBJ2-7	TGTGCCTGGAGTGACAGGGGGGACGAGCAGTACTTC	CAWSDRGDEQYF
.	TRBV6-6	.	TRBJ1-4	TGTGCCAGCAGTTACGGCCGGGACCAGGTCAGGGAAAAACTGTTTTTT	CASSYGRDQVREKLFF
.	TRBV19	.	TRBJ2-2	TGTGCCAGTAGTGAATGGGGCACCGGGGAGCTGTTTTTT	CASSEWGTGELFF
TRBD1	TRBV2	.	TRBJ2-5	TGTGCCAGCAGTGGTCCGGGACAGGGGTTAGAGACCCAGTACTTC	CASSGPGQGLETQYF
.	TRBV4-1	.	TRBJ2-5	TGCGCCAGCAGCCAAGAAGGAGCCCAGGTCCAAGAGACCCAGTACTTC	CASSQEGAQVQETQYF
.	TRBV7-9	.	TRBJ1-1	TGTGCCAGCAGCTTCACACAGGAGCAAACTTTCTTT	CASSFTQEQTFF
.	TRBV6-6	.	TRBJ2-5	TGTGCCAGCACCCACCTTGACCCGGACGGGGACGAGACCCAGTACTTC	CASTHLDPDGDETQYF
TRBD2	TRBV27	.	TRBJ2-7	TGTGCCAGCAGGGGACTAGCTCACTACGAGCAGTACTTC	CASRGLAHYEQYF
.	TRBV14	.	TRBJ2-7	TGTGCCAGCAGTTATGACATCTACGAGCAGTACTTC	CASSYDIYEQYF